Described below is a single TCR beta chain sequence and its context. The specificity of this receptor is unknown. Per-nucleotide qualities are absent, and no much larger clonotype sits a single base away. Using the deep immunoSEQ assay, multiplex PCR amplified TCR CDR3 regions from genomic DNA. Genomic DNA extracted from each cell subset was distributed evenly over all wells of several immunoSEQ 96-well plates, and each plate served as one replicate. For sorted subsets, 200 ng of genomic DNA, equivalent to some 33,000 T cell genomes, went into each replicate PCR. Purified libraries were quantified with a Qubit 3.0 fluorometer, sized on a Bioanalyzer 2100, and re-quantified with the KAPA Library Quantification kit. Every immunoSEQ 96-well plate was sequenced on a separate single-read 150-cycle Illumina NextSeq 550 flow cell. In the authors' own workflow: Because the immunoSEQ output included only junctional sequences and no quality scores, the filtering could not be the same as the filtering used for full-length reads. Sequences were annotated with PyIR, a Python wrapper for IgBLAST v1.9, using IMGT germline references to assign V/J genes and CDR3. Reads were removed for weak V/J assignments (E-value above 1e-6), missing CDR3, stop codons, out-of-frame junctions, or ambiguous translated residues. A V3J clonotype was defined by an identical inferred V gene, J gene, and CDR3 amino acid sequence. The percentage overlap between two repertoires was calculated by dividing the number of shared unique clonotypes by the size of the smaller repertoire. Repertoire richness was assessed with RTK rarefaction, the Chao1 estimator, and Recon v2.1 estimates of unobserved clonotypes. OLGA was used to compute generation probabilities for all TCRbeta clonotypes that the gDNA method yielded from a few donors. TCRdb took over this immuneACCESS table, retaining in-frame rearrangements with V and J assigned. Such tables are incomplete; in checked studies, under half of the missing clones stem from an unresolved V gene, and the remainder is unexplained. V and J calls and clone size follow that table, whereas D and trimming were derived from the DNA. This sample comprises 2,500,000 or so clones, 92% of them detected only once. The ten largest clones capture around 0.4% of the sample.

The data originate from a study of shared clonotypes between healthy human individuals (dated by TCRdb to the early 2020s). For context, the study as a whole: A few men and a couple of women, aged 18 to 49 years, made up the cohort. Per donor, three plates each were used for CD4 naive and CD4 memory, two for CD8 naive, and one for CD8 memory. Blood TCR repertoires of a handful of healthy adults were deeply sequenced to estimate repertoire size and the extent of clonotype sharing between individuals. Libraries were prepared and TCR repertoires were sequenced by different laboratories using diverse techniques, in order to increase sequencing depth and limit assay-specific biases. Leukapheresis yielded between about 0.94 and 9 billion PBMCs per donor. General study outcomes and caveats: The genetic and exposure-history diversity represented was limited by the small number of donors. Across four donors, approximately 5% of naive CD4, around 3.3% of naive CD8, roughly 2.2% of memory CD4, and roughly 0.4% of memory CD8 clonotypes were shared. Sampling was restricted to blood, and TCR repertoires in tissues likely differ from the TCR repertoires found in blood. Incomplete sequencing was indicated by rarefaction of sorted-subset datasets, despite the large sequencing depth. Pairwise subsampling led to the expectation that sequencing depth would affect the degree of clonotype sharing among donors. Larger estimated clonotype richness was generally found for naive subsets than for memory subsets. Compared with non-shared clonotypes, clonotypes shared by all four sorted-subset donors had higher generation probabilities.

The donors were healthy, HIV-negative adults with no recently reported acute infections or vaccinations. Every donor was a Caucasian adult residing in Nashville, Tennessee, USA. CD4+ T cells were enriched by magnetic negative selection; naive cells were then positively selected on CD45RA, and the negative fraction formed the memory subset. After blood collection by leukapheresis, PBMCs were isolated using Ficoll-Histopaque density gradient centrifugation and then cryopreserved in the vapor phase of liquid nitrogen. Analytical flow cytometry was used to check the purity and quantity of each magnetically sorted T cell population. Each sorted fraction had its genomic DNA isolated and then quantified by UV absorbance on a Nanodrop 2000c. Trimming leaves V shorter by 6 bases and J shorter by 4 bases, with the junction holding 6 bases beyond the gene matches. CDR1 is given as MNHEY and CDR2 as SVGAGI, both from the germline V gene. Taken from cysteine to phenylalanine, the CDR3 has 14 residues. Only the CDR3 DNA stays, 42 bases, in frame from base 1.

Rearrangement joined TRBV6-5 to TRBJ1-3, and 7 bases in between align with TRBD1. Sequencing was carried out using naive CD4+ T cells from PBMCs. The cell subset or site tag for this specimen amounts to: CD45RA+ positively selected. The sequence derives from a man between 18 and 35 years old in good health. Some clones in this sample may be carry-over from other donors' samples. CDR3 loop: CASSYTGVGNTIYF. The base sequence is TGTGCCAGCAGCTATACAGGGGTCGGAAACACCATATATTTT.